This T cell receptor beta chain comes out of a study of Ad26.COV2.S vaccination and SARS-CoV-2 variants. Turning to the study itself: As a participant in COV1001, the donor was in the Ad26.COV2.S trial arm. Intramuscular Ad26.COV2.S doses were given once or twice, 56 days apart. Whole-study findings and limits: Individuals receiving vaccine had higher spike-specific TCR breadth than placebo recipients did.

The sample's treatment: around 19 received Ad26.COV2.S at low or high dose, single or two shots; about 5 received placebo; per-sample allocation not given. Sampling was performed 63 days after the first vaccine or placebo injection. CDR1 and CDR2 from the germline V gene are WSHSY and SAAADI. Trimming removed 8 bases from V and 5 bases from J; junction bases left unmatched: 8. This CDR3 has 14 amino acids. Turning to this clone: Its antigen is unidentified.

The table came from immunoSEQ multiplex PCR; TCRdb's copy has only in-frame clones and leaves some out. The data show around 450,000 clones, with about 90% seen just once and less than 4.5% held by the top ten. The source material was peripheral blood, sampled in a trial of Ad26.COV2.S vaccine versus placebo. V and J are TRBV10-2 and TRBJ2-2; 7 bases line up with TRBD2. The source is a person between 18 and 65 years old who received the Ad26.COV2.S COVID-19 vaccine or a placebo. In nucleotides, the CDR3 is TGCGCCAGCGACCCCGGGGGGTTAACCGGGGAGCTGTTTTTT. It encodes CASDPGGLTGELFF.